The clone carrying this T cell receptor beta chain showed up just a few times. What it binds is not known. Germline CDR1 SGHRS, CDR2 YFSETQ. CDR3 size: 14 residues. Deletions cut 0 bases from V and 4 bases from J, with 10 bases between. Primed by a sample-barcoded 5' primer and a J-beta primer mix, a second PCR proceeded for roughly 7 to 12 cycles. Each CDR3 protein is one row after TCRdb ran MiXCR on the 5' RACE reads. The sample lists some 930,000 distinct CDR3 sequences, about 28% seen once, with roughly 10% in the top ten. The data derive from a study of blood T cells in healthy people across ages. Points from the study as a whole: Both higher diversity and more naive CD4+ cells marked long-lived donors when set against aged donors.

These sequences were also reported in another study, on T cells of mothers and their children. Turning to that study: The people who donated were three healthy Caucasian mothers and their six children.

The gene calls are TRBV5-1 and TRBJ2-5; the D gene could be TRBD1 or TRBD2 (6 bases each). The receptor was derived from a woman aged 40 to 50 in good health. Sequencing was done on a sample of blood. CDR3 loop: CASSLDGGAETQYF. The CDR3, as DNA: TGCGCCAGCAGCTTGGACGGGGGCGCAGAGACCCAGTACTTC.